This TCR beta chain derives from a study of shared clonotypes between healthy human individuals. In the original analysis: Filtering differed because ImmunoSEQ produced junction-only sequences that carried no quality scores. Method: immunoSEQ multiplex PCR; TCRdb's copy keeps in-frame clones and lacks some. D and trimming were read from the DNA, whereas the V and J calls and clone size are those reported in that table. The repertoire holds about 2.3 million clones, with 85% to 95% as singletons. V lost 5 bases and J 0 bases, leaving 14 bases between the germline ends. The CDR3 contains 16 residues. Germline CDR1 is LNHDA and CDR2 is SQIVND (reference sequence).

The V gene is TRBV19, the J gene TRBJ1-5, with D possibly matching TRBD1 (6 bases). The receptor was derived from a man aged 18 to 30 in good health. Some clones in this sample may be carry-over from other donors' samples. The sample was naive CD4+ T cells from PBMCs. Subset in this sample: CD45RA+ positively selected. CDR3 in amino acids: CASSSGTLFSNQPQHF. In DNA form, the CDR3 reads TGTGCCAGTAGTTCCGGGACACTTTTTAGCAATCAGCCCCAGCATTTT.